Only a few counts were recorded for the clone carrying this T cell receptor beta chain. These data belong to a study of T-cell memory formation after mild COVID-19. Germline CDR1 is LGHNA and CDR2 is YNFKEQ. The length of the CDR3 is 16 residues. J lost 6 bases, V lost 0 bases, and 8 bases had no gene match. TCRdb processed the 5' RACE reads anew with MiXCR; each CDR3 protein has one entry. The table records 470,000 or so distinct CDR3 sequences, roughly 20% of them present only once. The gene calls are TRBV4-2 and TRBJ2-1; 7 bases are shared with TRBD2. The specimen sequenced was PBMCs or a T cell subset sorted from them (not recorded which). The clonotype originates from an adult woman who had mild COVID-19 (a few samples of this study predate the infection). Cell type and time point are not known. The CDR3 sequence: CASSQDSGGMSNEQFF. CDR3 coding DNA: TGTGCCAGCAGCCAAGACTCGGGGGGTATGAGCAATGAGCAGTTCTTC.